The clone carrying this T cell receptor (beta chain) has a handful of counts. This CDR3 is 10 amino acids long. Deletions cut 5 bases from V and 7 bases from J, with 3 bases between. Germline V CDR1 and CDR2: SGHTA, FQGTGA. In TCRdb, the 5' RACE reads were re-called with MiXCR into one record per CDR3 protein. The sample lists more than 450,000 distinct CDR3 sequences, about a fifth occurring once. The record originates from a study of T cells after yellow fever vaccination. About the research overall: Fractions of limited cellularity were prepared by means of SMART-Seq v4 Ultra Low Input.

The material was PBMCs, obtained 21 days after the first yellow fever vaccination. The V gene is TRBV7-3, the J gene TRBJ1-5, with D hard to call. The TCR was taken from a young man who received the YFV17D yellow fever vaccine. CDR3 coding DNA: TGTGCCAGCAGCCTGCAGCCCCAGCATTTT. Its translation is CASSLQPQHF. Filled out from reference TRBV7-3 and TRBJ1-5, the complete variable domain reads GAGVSQTPSNKVTEKGKYVELRCDPISGHTALYWYRQSLGQGPEFLIYFQGTGAADDSGLPNDRFFAVRPEGSVSTLKIQRTERGDSAVYLCASSLQPQHFGDGTRLSIL.